A single TCR beta chain is shown here with its context. This clone was observed a handful of times. The target of this receptor is not known. No much larger clone is present one base from it, and per-base qualities are unavailable. Each clonotype received, on average, about 10x coverage in deep resolution sequencing performed on a MiSeq, where the target depth lay between 1 in 1 million and 1 in 200,000 T cells. TCR beta libraries were generated with the immunoSEQ hsTCRB Kit. The study's processing was this. ImmunoSEQ Data Assistant and ImmunoSEQ Analyzer were used for data analysis, and V, D and J genes were assigned according to IMGT definitions. Clonality was computed as one minus normalized Shannon entropy of productive rearrangement frequencies, ranging from 0 to 1. Public clonotype analysis was restricted to overrepresented clonotypes comprising at least 0.05% of each patient's repertoire. Around 14 repertoires from age-matched healthy donors, obtained from immuneACCESS, served as clonality controls. TCRdb obtained this table from immuneACCESS and retained in-frame rearrangements with V and J assigned. These tables miss some clones; where compared with another copy, unresolved V genes account for less than half of the shortfall, and the remainder is unexplained. The D gene and trimming were derived from the DNA, and the V and J assignments and clone size from that table. The sample table contains around 250,000 clones; only one count was recorded for under 75% of them. The ten largest make up roughly 15% of the sample.

This specimen's time point label, per the study, means: approximately 25 months on ibrutinib. Around 2 micrograms of genomic DNA were extracted from cryopreserved PBMCs for TCR beta library preparation. Longitudinal blood samples from CLL patients receiving ibrutinib monotherapy were subjected to high-throughput TCR beta sequencing. The patients took part in an open-label, single-center phase 2 trial of ibrutinib monotherapy. This sample is part of a study of cytotoxic CD8 clonotypes in ibrutinib-treated CLL (dated by TCRdb to the early 2020s). Context from the whole study: The cohort was composed of about 10 relapsed/refractory and 15 treatment-naive patients; IGHV unmutated status was identified in some 17 patients. On average, each sample had roughly 230,000 productive templates and tens of thousands of productive rearrangements. Response samples were taken after a median of 12 months on treatment, ranging from about 6 to 40 months. Every remission and progressive disease sample was obtained while ibrutinib was still being received by the patients. Longitudinal samples were obtainable from about 30% of the roughly 90 participants in the trial. Cryopreserved peripheral blood mononuclear cells were obtained prior to treatment, at the time of response, and at either disease progression or sustained remission. Partial responses were observed in around 25 patients and complete responses in 2; after a median follow-up of around 68 months, remission was maintained in approximately 14 patients and progression was observed in about twelve. Paper-wide results and their limitations: At baseline, clonality was higher than in age-matched healthy donors and showed a strong correlation with circulating CD8+ T-cell counts. Sampling times were not matched between patients in sustained remission and patients whose disease was progressing, and lymph node repertoires were not examined. At ibrutinib response clonality went up, during sustained remission it held steady, and at progression it dropped back toward baseline. Public clonotypes were rare and either contracted or stayed stable during treatment, and the rise in clonality at ibrutinib response reflected the expansion of private clonotypes.

Taken from the germline V gene, the CDR1 and CDR2 loops are MNHEY and SVGAGI. The CDR3 starts with the cysteine, ends with the phenylalanine, and has 15 residues. The CDR3 DNA has 45 bases and is translated from base 1. Germline trimming amounts to 6 bases on V and 0 bases on J, with 3 as the count of junction bases outside the gene matches. The chain uses TRBV6-5 and TRBJ2-1; 9 central bases correspond to TRBD2. This clonotype originated in a human donor with chronic lymphocytic leukemia. The sample was PBMCs, taken after 24 months of ibrutinib treatment. The CDR3: CASSIAGVSYNEQFF. The nucleotide sequence is given as TGTGCCAGCAGCATAGCGGGAGTCTCCTACAATGAGCAGTTCTTC.